This TCR beta chain derives from a study of cytomegalovirus exposure and HLA in healthy donors. Points from the study as a whole: In a later analysis, productive TCRs from donors in an Asian-associated ancestry cluster reportedly carried fewer N-insertions than the cohort mean. Later analysis demonstrated an association between a missense DCLRE1C variant and TCR beta V- and J-gene trimming. Highly shared sequence variants in one cluster were likely a sequencing artifact.

The germline gives CDR1 SGHNT, CDR2 YYREEE (reference sequence). The CDR3 loop spans 15 amino acids. V shed 0 bases, J shed 2 bases, and the junction held 4 bases outside the gene matches. With regard to this clone: The antigen remains undetermined.

With 60 Vbeta and 13 Jbeta primers, the PCR was carried out. The authors' processing: Approximately 11 million shared chains were among the 60 million to 80 million unique TCR beta chains that a later analysis counted. Assay used: immunoSEQ multiplex PCR; TCRdb lists only in-frame clones, some missing. From that table come the V and J calls and clone size; the DNA was used to work out D and trimming. Among 200,000 or so clones listed, about 80% were seen once. This chain joins TRBV5-4 and TRBJ1-2, with 7 bases matching TRBD1. The sequenced material came from PBMCs. The TCR originated in a woman younger than 30 in good health and CMV-seropositive. The CDR3 region has the DNA TGTGCCAGCAGCTTGGGTGGGGGACAGAACTATGGCTACACCTTC. Amino acid sequence: CASSLGGGQNYGYTF.